The entry that follows covers one T cell receptor beta chain sequence. Trimming removed 0 bases at V and 3 bases at J, with 16 bases between. Germline assignment: CDR1 LGHDT and CDR2 YNNKEL (reference sequence). There are 17 residues in the CDR3. These data are taken from a study of blood T cell repertoires in COVID-19. Study details: Italy, Spain and the United States were the sources of the convalescent and acute COVID-19 samples.

Methods used by the authors: The authors estimated nucleated cell counts from reference gene primer amplification. Clones were read by immunoSEQ multiplex PCR, and TCRdb kept only the in-frame ones, dropping some. V and J calls and clone size are given by that table; D and trimming were obtained from the DNA. The sample carries under 250,000 clones, roughly 84% recorded once. This TCR was sampled from a woman between 35 and 50 years old who had recovered from COVID-19. The chain recombines TRBV3-1 (or the pseudogene TRBV3-2) with TRBJ2-3; D uncertain. What was sequenced was peripheral blood. CDR3: CASSQEGAQTLTDTQYF. CDR3 sequence (DNA): TGTGCCAGCAGCCAAGAAGGAGCGCAGACTTTGACAGATACGCAGTATTTT.